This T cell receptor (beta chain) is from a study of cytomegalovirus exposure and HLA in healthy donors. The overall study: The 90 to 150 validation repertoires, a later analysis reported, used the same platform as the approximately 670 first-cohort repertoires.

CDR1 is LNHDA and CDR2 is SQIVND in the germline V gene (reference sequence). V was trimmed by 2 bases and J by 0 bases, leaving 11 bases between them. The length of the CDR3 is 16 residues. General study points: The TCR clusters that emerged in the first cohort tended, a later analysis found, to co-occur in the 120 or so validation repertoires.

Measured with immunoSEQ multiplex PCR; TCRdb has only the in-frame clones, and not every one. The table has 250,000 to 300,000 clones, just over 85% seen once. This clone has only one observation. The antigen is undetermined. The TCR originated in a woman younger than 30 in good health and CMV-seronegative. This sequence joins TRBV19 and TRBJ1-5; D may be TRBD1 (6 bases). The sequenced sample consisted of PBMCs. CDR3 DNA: TGTGCCAGTAGTATACAACAGGGCAATAGCAATCAGCCCCAGCATTTT. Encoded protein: CASSIQQGNSNQPQHF.